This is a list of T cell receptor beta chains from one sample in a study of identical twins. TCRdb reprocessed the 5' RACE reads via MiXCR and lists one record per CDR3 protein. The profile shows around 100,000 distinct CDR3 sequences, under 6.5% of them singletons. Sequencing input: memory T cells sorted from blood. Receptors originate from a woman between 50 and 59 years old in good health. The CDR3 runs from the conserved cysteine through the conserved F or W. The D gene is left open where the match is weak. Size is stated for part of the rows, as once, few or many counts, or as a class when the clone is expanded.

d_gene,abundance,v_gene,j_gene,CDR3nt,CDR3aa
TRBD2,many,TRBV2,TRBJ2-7,TGTGCCAGCAGGGGACTAGCGGGAGCCGAGCAGTACTTC,CASRGLAGAEQYF
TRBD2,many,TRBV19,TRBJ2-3,TGTGCCAGTCACCCACCCGGGACTATCGCAGATACGCAGTATTTT,CASHPPGTIADTQYF
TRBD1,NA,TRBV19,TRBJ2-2,TGTGCCAGTAGTATTCAGACAGGGGGCGACACCGGGGAGCTGTTTTTT,CASSIQTGGDTGELFF
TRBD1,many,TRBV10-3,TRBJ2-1,TGTGCCATCACCGACACGGACAGGGTCAATGAGCAGTTCTTC,CAITDTDRVNEQFF
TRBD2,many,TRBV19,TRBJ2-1,TGTGCCAGTAGTATAGGGACTAGCTACAATGAGCAGTTCTTC,CASSIGTSYNEQFF
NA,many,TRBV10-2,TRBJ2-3,TGCGCCAGCAGTGGGACACGATCTAGCACAGATACGCAGTATTTT,CASSGTRSSTDTQYF
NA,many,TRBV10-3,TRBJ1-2,TGTGCCTCGAAGGCCGAGGCCGGTGGCTACACCTTC,CASKAEAGGYTF
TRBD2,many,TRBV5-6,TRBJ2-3,TGTGCCAGCTTCCCGAGACTAGCGGGGCCAGGAAAACGAGATACGCAGTATTTT,CASFPRLAGPGKRDTQYF
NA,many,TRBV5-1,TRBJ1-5,TGCGCCAGCAGCTTGGGGCCTAATCAGCCCCAGCATTTT,CASSLGPNQPQHF
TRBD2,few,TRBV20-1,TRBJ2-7,TGCAGTGCTAGAGTTCCAGCGGGAGGCTACGAGCAGTACTTC,CSARVPAGGYEQYF